This entry lists 21 T cell receptor beta chains sequenced from one sample in a study of cytomegalovirus exposure and HLA in healthy donors. Clones were sequenced by immunoSEQ multiplex PCR, and TCRdb holds only the in-frame ones, with some missing. The sample shows 250,000 to 400,000 clones, nearly 90% of them seen only once. The specimen was PBMCs. Receptors were obtained from a man aged 30-40 years in good health and CMV-seronegative.

This clone is a singleton in its sample. The chain joins TRBV4-3 to TRBJ1-5; D perhaps matches TRBD1 (5 bases). Trimming stripped 0 bases from V and 6 bases from J, with 21 bases between. The germline V gene encodes CDR1 LGHNA and CDR2 YSLEER. CDR3 length: 18 amino acids. The CDR3 region is CASSQDVWTLAFGQPQHF. In nucleotides, the CDR3 is TGCGCCAGCAGCCAAGACGTTTGGACACTGGCCTTCGGTCAGCCCCAGCATTTT.

V is TRBV30 and J is TRBJ2-7; 7 positions match TRBD1. The CDR3 extends over 15 amino acids. Germline V gene data show CDR1 as GTSNPN and CDR2 as SVGIG (reference sequence). Germline trimming cut 1 base from V and 3 bases from J; bases unmatched to any gene: 9. The CDR3 nucleotides are TGTGCCTGGAGTGGGCCTGACAGGGCTTTCTACGAGCAGTACTTC. Protein product: CAWSGPDRAFYEQYF.

This chain joins TRBV6-6 and TRBJ2-7, with D possibly matching TRBD2 (7 bases). The CDR3 has 13 amino acids. Germline CDR1 and CDR2: MNHNY and SVGAGI (reference sequence). V gave up 5 bases and J gave up 4 bases, with 12 bases separating them. The CDR3 nucleotides read TGTGCCAGCAGTCGGGGGGCATATTACGAGCAGTACTTC. This encodes CASSRGAYYEQYF.

The rearrangement links TRBV29-1 to TRBJ2-3, with 10 bases that match TRBD2. The length of the CDR3 is 15 residues. V lost 1 base, J lost 1 base, and 2 bases stayed unmatched. CDR1 is SQVTM, CDR2 ANQGSEA, per germline. The chain's CDR3 is CSVEGLAGGTDTQYF. The CDR3 DNA reads TGCAGCGTTGAAGGCCTAGCGGGGGGCACAGATACGCAGTATTTT.

This chain links TRBV4-3 with TRBJ1-1; TRBD1 agrees at 8 bases. The V segment lost 3 bases and the J segment 0 bases; nucleotides outside the gene matches: 3. The CDR3 has 15 residues. Germline V CDR1 and CDR2: LGHNA, YSLEER. In DNA, the CDR3 is TGCGCCAGCAGCCAGCACAGGGGGATGAACACTGAAGCTTTCTTT. Translating it yields CASSQHRGMNTEAFF.

The chain combines TRBV6-5 with TRBJ1-5, with 7 positions matching TRBD1. V was pared by 1 base and J by 4 bases, with 7 bases of the junction left unmatched. This CDR3 region has 16 residues. Germline V gives CDR1 MNHEY, CDR2 SVGAGI. The CDR3 sequence: CASSYLAPGQNQPQHF. The CDR3 DNA is TGTGCCAGCAGTTACTTAGCTCCGGGACAGAATCAGCCCCAGCATTTT.

The chain couples TRBV15 to TRBJ1-1; 7 bases fit TRBD1. CDR3 length equals 14 residues. The germline V gene has CDR1 LNHNV and CDR2 YYDKDF (reference sequence). V lost 5 bases, J lost 7 bases, and 10 bases stayed unmatched. CDR3 DNA sequence: TGTGCCACCAGCGGTCGGACAGGAATCTTTGAAGCTTTCTTT. Translating gives CATSGRTGIFEAFF.

DNA for the CDR3: TGCGCCAGCGGGCCCCAGGGTGGTTCGAATTCACCCCTCCACTTT. Its protein product is CASGPQGGSNSPLHF. This chain uses TRBV5-1 with TRBJ1-6; tentative D call: TRBD1 (5 bases). V was clipped by 7 bases and J by 7 bases, with 18 bases between them. The CDR3 length is 15 residues. Looked up from germline, CDR1 is SGHRS and CDR2 is YFSETQ.

This sequence joins TRBV19 and TRBJ1-2, with TRBD1 matching over 7 bases. V was pared by 5 bases and J by 6 bases, with 9 bases of the junction left unmatched. Germline CDR1 reads LNHDA; CDR2 reads SQIVND (reference sequence). This CDR3 is 14 amino acids long. The CDR3 protein is CASSPLDRSDGYTF. DNA of the CDR3: TGTGCCAGTAGTCCACTGGACAGGTCTGATGGCTACACCTTC.

The genes are TRBV27 and TRBJ2-7; TRBD2 matches at 7 bases. V was pared by 4 bases and J by 7 bases, with 10 bases of the junction left unmatched. The CDR3 has 14 amino acids. CDR1 and CDR2 from the germline V gene are MNHEY and SMNVEV (reference sequence). This CDR3 reads CASSSGGTLREQYF. CDR3 nucleotides: TGTGCCAGCAGTTCCGGGGGGACGCTTAGAGAGCAGTACTTC.

The J gene is TRBJ2-1, the V gene TRBV5-4; 8 bases match TRBD2. The CDR3 is 17 amino acids. With V trimmed by 4 bases and J by 4 bases, 13 bases remained unmatched. Germline lookup yields CDR1 SGHNT and CDR2 YYREEE (reference sequence). CDR3 coding DNA: TGTGCCAGCAGCCGGCCTGGGTTCGCGGGGGGATACAATGAGCAGTTCTTC. Its protein product is CASSRPGFAGGYNEQFF. The full variable domain, its missing parts supplied by reference TRBV5-4 and TRBJ2-1, is ETGVTQSPTHLIKTRGQQVTLRCSSQSGHNTVSWYQQALGQGPQFIFQYYREEENGRGNFPPRFSGLQFPNYSSELNVNALELDDSALYLCASSRPGFAGGYNEQFFGPGTRLTVL.

The rearrangement links TRBV19 to TRBJ2-1, with TRBD2 matching 8 bases. V lost 1 base, J lost 4 bases, and 9 bases stayed unmatched. This CDR3 has 17 amino acids. Germline V CDR1 and CDR2: LNHDA, SQIVND (reference sequence). CDR3 sequence reads: CASSIGSPSGWYNEQFF. The DNA of the CDR3 is TGTGCCAGTAGTATAGGTTCCCCTAGCGGGTGGTACAATGAGCAGTTCTTC.

With respect to this clone: Additional DNA sequences in this sample encode the identical CDR3. The chain recombines TRBV7-2 with TRBJ2-5; possibly TRBD1 for D (7 bases). This CDR3 region has 14 residues. Per germline, CDR1 SGHTA and CDR2 FQGNSA. V was shortened by 5 bases and J by 2 bases, with 12 bases between the two germline ends. This CDR3 is CASSAGGQQETQYF. CDR3 DNA: TGTGCCAGCAGCGCCGGGGGACAGCAAGAGACCCAGTACTTC.

V gene TRBV2 combines with J gene TRBJ2-1; TRBD1 agrees at 7 bases. The germline CDR1 and CDR2 sequences are SNHLY and FYNNEI. This CDR3 comprises 15 residues. V shed 7 bases and J 0 bases; nucleotides not matched to a gene: 6. As DNA, the CDR3 is TGTGCCAGCATTCACAGGGGAATCTCCTACAATGAGCAGTTCTTC. Translating gives CASIHRGISYNEQFF.

The rearrangement links TRBV6-1 to TRBJ2-3, with D hard to call. The CDR3 extends over 15 amino acids. Between the trimmed V and J ends, which lost 5 bases and 0 bases, there was a span of 12 bases. In germline, CDR1 is MNHNS, CDR2 SASEGT. Written as DNA, the CDR3 is TGTGCCAGCAGTTCGATCTACGCCAGCACAGATACGCAGTATTTT. Translating it yields CASSSIYASTDTQYF.

V and J are TRBV5-6 and TRBJ1-2; tentatively, D is TRBD1 (6 bases). Germline V gene data show CDR1 as SGHDT and CDR2 as YYEEEE. CDR3 length equals 19 residues. V was pared by 2 bases and J by 3 bases, with 26 bases between. The CDR3 loop reads CASSFFVIPGGTIYYGYTF. CDR3 nucleotides: TGTGCCAGCAGCTTTTTTGTCATTCCGGGGGGGACAATTTACTATGGCTACACCTTC. Full variable domain (outside the CDR3, taken from reference TRBV5-6 and TRBJ1-2): DAGVTQSPTHLIKTRGQQVTLRCSPKSGHDTVSWYQQALGQGPQFIFQYYEEEERQRGNFPDRFSGHQFPNYSSELNVNALLLGDSALYLCASSFFVIPGGTIYYGYTFGSGTRLTVV.

V is TRBV6-5 and J is TRBJ1-2; D is unclear. This CDR3 is 14 amino acids long. Per the germline V gene, CDR1 is MNHEY and CDR2 is SVGAGI. The V end lost 6 bases, the J end lost 4 bases, and 15 bases lay between the germline ends. The CDR3 nucleotides are TGTGCCAGCAGCCGAAACCGGGATCCCTATGGCTACACCTTC. Its protein is CASSRNRDPYGYTF.

The chain links TRBV10-2 to TRBJ2-1; D is possibly TRBD2 (5 bases). Per the germline V gene, CDR1 is WSHSY and CDR2 is SAAADI. Trimming removed 7 bases from V and 2 bases from J, with 21 bases in between. The CDR3 runs 17 residues. DNA for the CDR3: TGCGCCAGCAAAGTTAAGGTCGGGGTTGGGGCCTACAATGAGCAGTTCTTC. It translates to CASKVKVGVGAYNEQFF.

This rearrangement joins TRBV7-8 to TRBJ2-1; no clear D gene. The germline V gene encodes CDR1 SGHVS and CDR2 FQNEAQ. Trimming took 1 base from V and 6 from J, leaving 10 bases between them. The CDR3 length is 14 residues. For the CDR3, the DNA is TGTGCCAGCAGCTTAGGGCCCGTTGGCAATGAGCAGTTCTTC. Its translation is CASSLGPVGNEQFF. Together with reference TRBV7-8 and TRBJ2-1, the CDR3 gives the full variable domain: GAGVSQSPRYKVAKRGQDVALRCDPISGHVSLFWYQQALGQGPEFLTYFQNEAQLDKSGLPSDRFFAERPEGSVSTLKIQRTQQEDSAVYLCASSLGPVGNEQFFGPGTRLTVL.

The chain couples TRBV5-1 to TRBJ2-4; 8 nucleotides line up with TRBD2. The germline V gene encodes CDR1 SGHRS and CDR2 YFSETQ. V shed 0 bases, J shed 5 bases, and the junction held 7 bases outside the gene matches. CDR3 length: 16 residues. The CDR3 bases are TGCGCCAGCAGCTTGGGAGGGGTCGGGAGGGAAAACATTCAGTACTTC. Its protein product is CASSLGGVGRENIQYF.

The chain has TRBV9 and TRBJ1-2, with 7 positions matching TRBD1. V lost 5 bases, J lost 4 bases, and 17 bases stayed unmatched. Per germline, CDR1 SGDLS and CDR2 YYNGEE. The CDR3 is 17 amino acids. The CDR3 DNA sequence: TGTGCCAGCAGGGATCACCTACAGGGGAAATTAGGCTATGGCTACACCTTC. Translating it yields CASRDHLQGKLGYGYTF.